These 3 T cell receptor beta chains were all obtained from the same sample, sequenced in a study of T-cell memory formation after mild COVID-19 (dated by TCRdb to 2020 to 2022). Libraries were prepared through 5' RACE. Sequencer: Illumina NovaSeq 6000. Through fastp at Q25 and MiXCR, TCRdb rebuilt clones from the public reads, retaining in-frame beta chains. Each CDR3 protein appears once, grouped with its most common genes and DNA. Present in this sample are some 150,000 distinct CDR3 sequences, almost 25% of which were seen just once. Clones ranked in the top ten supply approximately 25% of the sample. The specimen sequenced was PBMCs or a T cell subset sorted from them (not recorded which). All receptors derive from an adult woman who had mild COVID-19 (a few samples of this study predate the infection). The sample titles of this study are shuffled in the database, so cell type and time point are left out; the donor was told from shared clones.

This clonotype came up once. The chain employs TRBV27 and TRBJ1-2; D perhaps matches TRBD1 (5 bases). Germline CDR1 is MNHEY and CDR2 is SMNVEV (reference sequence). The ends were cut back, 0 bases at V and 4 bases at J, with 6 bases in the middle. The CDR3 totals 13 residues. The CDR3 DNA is TGTGCCAGCAGTTTATCCGGGGCCTATGGCTACACCTTC. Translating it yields CASSLSGAYGYTF.

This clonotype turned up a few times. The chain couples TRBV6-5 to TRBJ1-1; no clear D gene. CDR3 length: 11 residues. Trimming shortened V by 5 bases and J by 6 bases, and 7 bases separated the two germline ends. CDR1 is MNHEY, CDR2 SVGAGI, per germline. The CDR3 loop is CASSTQAEAFF. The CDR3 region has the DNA TGTGCCAGCAGTACTCAGGCTGAAGCTTTCTTT.

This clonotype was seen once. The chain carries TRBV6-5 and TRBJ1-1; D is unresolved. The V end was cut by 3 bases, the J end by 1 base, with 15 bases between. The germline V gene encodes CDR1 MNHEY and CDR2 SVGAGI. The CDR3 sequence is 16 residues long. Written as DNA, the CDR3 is TGTGCCAGCAGTTATGGGGATATTGGCGGGAACACTGAAGCTTTCTTT. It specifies CASSYGDIGGNTEAFF.